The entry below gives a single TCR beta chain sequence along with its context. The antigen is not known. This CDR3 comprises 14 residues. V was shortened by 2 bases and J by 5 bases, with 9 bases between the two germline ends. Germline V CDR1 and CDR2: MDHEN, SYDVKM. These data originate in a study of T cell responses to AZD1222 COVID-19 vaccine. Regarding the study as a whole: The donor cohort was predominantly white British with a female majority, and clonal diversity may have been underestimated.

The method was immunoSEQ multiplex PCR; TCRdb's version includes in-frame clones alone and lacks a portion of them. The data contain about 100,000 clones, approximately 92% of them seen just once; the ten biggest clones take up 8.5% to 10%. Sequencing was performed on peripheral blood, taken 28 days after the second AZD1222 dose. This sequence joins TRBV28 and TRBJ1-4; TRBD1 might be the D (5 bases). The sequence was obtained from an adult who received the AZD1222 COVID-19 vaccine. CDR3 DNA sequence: TGTGCCAGCAGTTTAGATTCAGGGAATGAAAAACTGTTTTTT. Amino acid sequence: CASSLDSGNEKLFF. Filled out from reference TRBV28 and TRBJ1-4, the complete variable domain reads DVKVTQSSRYLVKRTGEKVFLECVQDMDHENMFWYRQDPGLGLRLIYFSYDVKMKEKGDIPEGYSVSREKKERFSLILESASTNQTSMYLCASSLDSGNEKLFFGSGTQLSVL.